This TCR beta chain derives from a study of shared clonotypes between healthy human individuals (TCRdb year 2020). With respect to the entire study: The cohort included three men and a couple of women between 18 and 49 years of age. For each donor, CD4 naive and CD4 memory were each run on three plates, CD8 naive on two plates, and CD8 memory on one plate. To estimate repertoire size and how much clonotypes are shared between individuals, the study performed deep sequencing of blood TCR repertoires from five healthy adults. To increase sequencing depth and limit assay-specific biases, TCR repertoire library preparation and sequencing were carried out by different laboratories using diverse techniques. Each donor's leukapheresis produced roughly between roughly 0.9 and 8.9 billion PBMCs. The investigation overall reported the following: Sharing across several donors was observed for about 4.8% of naive CD4, under 4% of naive CD8, roughly 2.4% of memory CD4, and roughly 0.4% of memory CD8 clonotypes. The small number of donors limited the genetic and exposure-history diversity represented. Naive subsets generally had larger estimated clonotype richness than memory subsets did. Based on pairwise subsampling, the degree of clonotype sharing among donors was expected to be affected by sequencing depth. Even with the large sequencing depth, rarefaction of the sorted-subset datasets indicated that sequencing was incomplete. Sampling was restricted to blood, and TCR repertoires in tissue are likely to differ from TCR repertoires in blood. Compared with non-shared clonotypes, the clonotypes found in all four sorted-subset donors had higher generation probabilities.

Using the deep immunoSEQ assay, multiplex PCR amplified TCR CDR3 regions from genomic DNA. Extracted genomic DNA from each cell subset was distributed evenly across all wells of several immunoSEQ 96-well plates, and each plate was treated as a replicate. Each replicate PCR for sorted subsets received about 180 ng genomic DNA, equal to about 30,000 T cell genomes. The purified libraries were quantified using a Qubit 3.0 fluorometer, sized with a Bioanalyzer 2100, and then quantified again using the KAPA Library Quantification kit. A separate single-read 150-cycle Illumina NextSeq 550 flow cell was used to sequence each immunoSEQ 96-well plate. As for the authors' bioinformatics: Because the immunoSEQ output held only junctional sequences and lacked quality scores, the filtering could not match the filtering applied to full-length reads. Sequences were annotated with PyIR, a Python wrapper for IgBLAST v1.9, using IMGT germline references to assign V/J genes and CDR3. Reads were filtered out if the reads had weak V/J assignments (E-value above 1e-6), no CDR3, stop codons, out-of-frame junctions, or ambiguous translated residues. A V3J clonotype was defined by an identical inferred V gene, J gene, and CDR3 amino acid sequence. Percentage overlap between repertoires was computed as shared unique clonotypes divided by the size of the smaller repertoire. RTK rarefaction, the Chao1 estimator, and Recon v2.1 estimates of unobserved clonotypes were used to assess repertoire richness. Generation probabilities were computed with OLGA for all TCRbeta clonotypes obtained by the gDNA method from several donors. The table was pulled from immuneACCESS by TCRdb, which kept in-frame rearrangements only. Such tables lose some clones; where checked, under half of the loss comes from unresolved V genes, and the rest has no known cause. V and J calls plus clone size are reproduced from that table; the DNA served to infer D and trimming. The sample contains approximately 2,200,000 clones, 93% of them found a single time. The ten largest clones take up 1.5% to 2% of the sample.

Its CDR3 holds 15 amino acids, cysteine through phenylalanine. CDR3 DNA only is kept here, 45 bases in frame from base 1. For CDR1 and CDR2, the germline V gene (reference sequence) lists GTSNPN and SVGIG. V trim: 3 bases; J trim: 2 bases; unmatched bases: 6. Notes on this clone: The clone's antigen remains unknown. No base qualities exist here, and no much larger clone lies one base off it.

For the CD8 naive samples, CD45RO-negative cells were positively selected for CCR7, yielding a CD45RA+CCR7+ population from which TemRA cells were excluded. Healthy HIV-negative adults with no recently reported acute infections or vaccinations were included as donors. Every donor was a Caucasian adult residing in Nashville, Tennessee, USA. Blood was collected by leukapheresis, and PBMCs were isolated by Ficoll-Histopaque density gradient centrifugation and then cryopreserved in liquid nitrogen vapor phase. Analytical flow cytometry was used to check the purity and quantity of each magnetically sorted T cell population. From each sorted fraction, genomic DNA was isolated and quantified by UV absorbance on a Nanodrop 2000c.

Sequenced: naive CD8+ T cells from PBMCs. The cell subset or site label here, explained by the study, means: CD45RA+CCR7+. Recombination linked TRBV30 to TRBJ2-1, with TRBD2 matching 8 junction bases. The receptor comes from a man aged 18-30 years in good health. Some clones in this sample may be carry-over from other donors' samples. The nucleotides read TGTGCCTGGAGCTCTAGCGGGCTTACCTACAATGAGCAGTTCTTC. Its protein is CAWSSSGLTYNEQFF.